This T cell receptor (beta chain) appears in the sequencing data of a study of T cells expressing NK-cell markers. Study-wide background: Seropositivity for HCMV was found in seven of the eight sequenced donors, with one seronegative.

The V gene's germline CDR1 is LGHNA and CDR2 YSLEER. This CDR3 region has 14 residues. TCRdb reprocessed the 5' RACE reads; each CDR3 protein has one entry and no DNA is given. This sample carries 550,000 to 600,000 distinct CDR3 sequences, with 3% to 4.5% going to the ten biggest clones. Sequencing used blood T cells: a sorted CD56 or NKG2C T cell subset, CD4+ or CD8+ T cells, or bulk PBMC T cells (not recorded which). The clonotype was recovered from a man between 18 and 35 years old in good health. The chain combines TRBV4-3 with TRBJ2-3. The CDR3 region is CASSQDGVADTQYF.